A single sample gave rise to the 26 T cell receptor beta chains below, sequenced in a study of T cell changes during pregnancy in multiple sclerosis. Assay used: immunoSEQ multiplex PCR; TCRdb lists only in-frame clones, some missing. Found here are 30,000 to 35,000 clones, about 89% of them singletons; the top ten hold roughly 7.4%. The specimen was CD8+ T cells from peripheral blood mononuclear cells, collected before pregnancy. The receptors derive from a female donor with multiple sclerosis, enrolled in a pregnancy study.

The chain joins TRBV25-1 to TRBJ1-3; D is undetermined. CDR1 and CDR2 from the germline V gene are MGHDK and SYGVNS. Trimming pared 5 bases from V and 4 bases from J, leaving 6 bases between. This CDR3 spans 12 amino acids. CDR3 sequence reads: CASSTEGNTIYF. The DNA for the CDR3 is TGTGCCAGCAGTACGGAGGGAAACACCATATATTTT.

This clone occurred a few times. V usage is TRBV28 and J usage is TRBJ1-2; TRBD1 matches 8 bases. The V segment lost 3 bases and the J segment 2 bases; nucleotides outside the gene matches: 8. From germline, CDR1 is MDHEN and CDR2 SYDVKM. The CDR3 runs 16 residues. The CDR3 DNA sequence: TGTGCCAGCAGTTTCGCGACAGGGGTCTCAAACTATGGCTACACCTTC. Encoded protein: CASSFATGVSNYGYTF.

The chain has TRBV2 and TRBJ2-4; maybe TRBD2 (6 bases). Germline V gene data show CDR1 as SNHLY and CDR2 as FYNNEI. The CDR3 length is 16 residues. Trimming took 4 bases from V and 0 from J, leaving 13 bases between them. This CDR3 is CASSVLGGEAKNIQYF. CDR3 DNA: TGTGCCAGCAGTGTCTTAGGCGGGGAAGCCAAAAACATTCAGTACTTC. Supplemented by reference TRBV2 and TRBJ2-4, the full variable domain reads EPEVTQTPSHQVTQMGQEVILRCVPISNHLYFYWYRQILGQKVEFLVSFYNNEISEKSEIFDDQFSVERPDGSNFTLKIRSTKLEDSAMYFCASSVLGGEAKNIQYFGAGTRLSVL.

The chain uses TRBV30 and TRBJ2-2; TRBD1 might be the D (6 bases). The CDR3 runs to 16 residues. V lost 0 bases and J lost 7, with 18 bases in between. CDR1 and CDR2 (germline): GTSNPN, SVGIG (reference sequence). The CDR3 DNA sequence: TGTGCCTGGAGTGTACCCCGACAGGAAGTAATCGGGGAGCTGTTTTTT. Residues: CAWSVPRQEVIGELFF.

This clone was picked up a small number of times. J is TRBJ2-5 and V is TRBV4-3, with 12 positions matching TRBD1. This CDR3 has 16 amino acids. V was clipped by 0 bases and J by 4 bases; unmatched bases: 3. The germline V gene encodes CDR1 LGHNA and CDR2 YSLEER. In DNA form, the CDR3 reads TGCGCCAGCAGCCAAGATGGGACAGGGGGCGCAGAGACCCAGTACTTC. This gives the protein CASSQDGTGGAETQYF.

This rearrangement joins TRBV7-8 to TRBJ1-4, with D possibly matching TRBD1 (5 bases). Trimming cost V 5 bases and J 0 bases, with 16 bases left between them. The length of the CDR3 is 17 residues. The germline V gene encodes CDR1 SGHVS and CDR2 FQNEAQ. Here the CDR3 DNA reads TGTGCCAGCAGCCAACTCAGGACAATCACAACTAATGAAAAACTGTTTTTT. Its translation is CASSQLRTITTNEKLFF. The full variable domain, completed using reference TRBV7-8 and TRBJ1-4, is GAGVSQSPRYKVAKRGQDVALRCDPISGHVSLFWYQQALGQGPEFLTYFQNEAQLDKSGLPSDRFFAERPEGSVSTLKIQRTQQEDSAVYLCASSQLRTITTNEKLFFGSGTQLSVL.

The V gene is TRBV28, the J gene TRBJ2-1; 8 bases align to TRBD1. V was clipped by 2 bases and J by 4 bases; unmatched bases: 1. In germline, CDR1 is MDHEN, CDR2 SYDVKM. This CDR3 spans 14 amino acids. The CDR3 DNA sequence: TGTGCCAGCAGTTTACAGGGGGCTTACAATGAGCAGTTCTTC. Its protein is CASSLQGAYNEQFF.

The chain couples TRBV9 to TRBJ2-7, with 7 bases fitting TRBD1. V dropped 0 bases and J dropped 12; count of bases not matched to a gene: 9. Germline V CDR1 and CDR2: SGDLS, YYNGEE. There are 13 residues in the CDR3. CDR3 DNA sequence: TGTGCCAGCAGCGTAGCGATGATGGGGACAGTGTACTTC. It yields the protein CASSVAMMGTVYF.

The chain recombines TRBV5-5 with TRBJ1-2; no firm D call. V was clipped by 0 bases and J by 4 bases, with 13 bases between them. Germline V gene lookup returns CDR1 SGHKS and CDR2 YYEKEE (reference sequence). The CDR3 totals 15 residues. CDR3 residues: CASSLVVRAAYGYTF. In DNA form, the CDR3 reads TGTGCCAGCAGCTTGGTTGTGCGGGCAGCCTATGGCTACACCTTC.

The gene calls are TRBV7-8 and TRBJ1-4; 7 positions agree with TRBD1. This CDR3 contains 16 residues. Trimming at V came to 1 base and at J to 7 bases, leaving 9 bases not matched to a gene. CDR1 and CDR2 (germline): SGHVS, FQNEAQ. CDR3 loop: CASSLGGTAAPEKLFF. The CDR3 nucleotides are TGTGCCAGCAGCTTAGGGGGGACAGCGGCTCCTGAAAAACTGTTTTTT. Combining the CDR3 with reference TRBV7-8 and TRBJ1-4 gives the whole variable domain GAGVSQSPRYKVAKRGQDVALRCDPISGHVSLFWYQQALGQGPEFLTYFQNEAQLDKSGLPSDRFFAERPEGSVSTLKIQRTQQEDSAVYLCASSLGGTAAPEKLFFGSGTQLSVL.

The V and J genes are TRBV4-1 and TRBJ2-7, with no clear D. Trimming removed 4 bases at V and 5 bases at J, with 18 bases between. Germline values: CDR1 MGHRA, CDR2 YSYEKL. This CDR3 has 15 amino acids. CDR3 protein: CASSLSVTVMDEQYF. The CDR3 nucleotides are TGCGCCAGCAGCCTTTCCGTCACGGTAATGGACGAGCAGTACTTC.

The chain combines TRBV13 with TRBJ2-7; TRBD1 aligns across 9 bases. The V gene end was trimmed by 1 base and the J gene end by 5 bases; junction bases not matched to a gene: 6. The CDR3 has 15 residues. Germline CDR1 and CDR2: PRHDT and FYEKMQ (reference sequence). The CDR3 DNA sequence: TGTGCCAGCAGCTTAGCCGGGACAGGGCTCCACGAGCAGTACTTC. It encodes CASSLAGTGLHEQYF.

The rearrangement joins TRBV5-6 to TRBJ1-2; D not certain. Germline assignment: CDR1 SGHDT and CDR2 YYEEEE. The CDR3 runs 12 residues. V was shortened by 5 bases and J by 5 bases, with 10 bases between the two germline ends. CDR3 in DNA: TGTGCCAGCAGTTTACAGAGTTATGGCTACACCTTC. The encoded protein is CASSLQSYGYTF. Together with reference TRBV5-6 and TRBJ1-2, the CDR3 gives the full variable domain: DAGVTQSPTHLIKTRGQQVTLRCSPKSGHDTVSWYQQALGQGPQFIFQYYEEEERQRGNFPDRFSGHQFPNYSSELNVNALLLGDSALYLCASSLQSYGYTFGSGTRLTVV.

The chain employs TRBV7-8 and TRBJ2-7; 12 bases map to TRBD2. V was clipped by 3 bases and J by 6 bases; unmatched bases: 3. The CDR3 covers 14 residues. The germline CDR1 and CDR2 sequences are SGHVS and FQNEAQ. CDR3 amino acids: CASSFGLAGSEQYF. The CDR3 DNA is TGTGCCAGCAGCTTCGGACTAGCGGGGAGCGAGCAGTACTTC.

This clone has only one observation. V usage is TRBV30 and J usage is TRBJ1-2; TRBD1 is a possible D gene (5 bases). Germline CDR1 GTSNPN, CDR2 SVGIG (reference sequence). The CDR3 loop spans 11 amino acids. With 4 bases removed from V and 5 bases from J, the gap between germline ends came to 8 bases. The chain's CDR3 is CAWTSGYGYTF. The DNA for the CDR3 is TGTGCCTGGACCTCAGGGTATGGCTACACCTTC.

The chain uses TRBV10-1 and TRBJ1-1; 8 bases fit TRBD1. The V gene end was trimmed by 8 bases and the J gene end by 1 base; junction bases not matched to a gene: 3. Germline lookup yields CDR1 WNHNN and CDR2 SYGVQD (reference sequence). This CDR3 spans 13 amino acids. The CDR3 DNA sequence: TGCGCCAGCTCGACAGGGGAGAACACTGAAGCTTTCTTT. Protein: CASSTGENTEAFF.

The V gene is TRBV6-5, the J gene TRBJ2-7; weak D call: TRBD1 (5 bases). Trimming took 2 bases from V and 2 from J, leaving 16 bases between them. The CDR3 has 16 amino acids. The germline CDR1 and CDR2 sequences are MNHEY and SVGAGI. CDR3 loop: CASSYPTGLATYEQYF. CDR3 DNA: TGTGCCAGCAGTTACCCTACAGGTCTCGCCACCTACGAGCAGTACTTC.

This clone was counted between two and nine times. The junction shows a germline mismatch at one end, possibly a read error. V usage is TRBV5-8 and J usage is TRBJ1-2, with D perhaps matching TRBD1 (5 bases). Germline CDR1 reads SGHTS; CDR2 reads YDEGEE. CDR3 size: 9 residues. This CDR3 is CASSFQGPF. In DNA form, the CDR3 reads TGTGCCAGCAGCTTCCAGGGTCCCTTC.

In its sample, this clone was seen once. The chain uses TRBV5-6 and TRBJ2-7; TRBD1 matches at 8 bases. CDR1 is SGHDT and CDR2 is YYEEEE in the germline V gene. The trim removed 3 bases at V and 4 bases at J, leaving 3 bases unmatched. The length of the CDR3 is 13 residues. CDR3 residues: CASSWGTGYEQYF. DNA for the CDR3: TGTGCCAGCAGCTGGGGGACAGGATACGAGCAGTACTTC.

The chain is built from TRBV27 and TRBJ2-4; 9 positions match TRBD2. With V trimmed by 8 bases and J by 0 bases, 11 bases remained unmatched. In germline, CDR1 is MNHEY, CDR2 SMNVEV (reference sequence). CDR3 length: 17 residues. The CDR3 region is CASDSGRHAVAKNIQYF. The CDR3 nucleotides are TGTGCCAGCGACAGCGGGAGGCACGCGGTAGCCAAAAACATTCAGTACTTC.

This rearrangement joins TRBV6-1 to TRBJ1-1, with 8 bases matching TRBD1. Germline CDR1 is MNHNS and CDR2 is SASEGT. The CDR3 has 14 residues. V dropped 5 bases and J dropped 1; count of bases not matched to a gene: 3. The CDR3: CASSPTGENTEAFF. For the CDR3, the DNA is TGTGCCAGCAGTCCGACAGGGGAGAACACTGAAGCTTTCTTT.

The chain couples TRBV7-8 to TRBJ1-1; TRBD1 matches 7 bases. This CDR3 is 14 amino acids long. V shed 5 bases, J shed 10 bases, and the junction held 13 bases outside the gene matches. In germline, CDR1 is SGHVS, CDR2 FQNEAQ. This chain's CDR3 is CASSLTGWRGRAFF. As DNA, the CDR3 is TGTGCCAGCAGCCTGACAGGGTGGAGAGGGCGAGCTTTCTTT.

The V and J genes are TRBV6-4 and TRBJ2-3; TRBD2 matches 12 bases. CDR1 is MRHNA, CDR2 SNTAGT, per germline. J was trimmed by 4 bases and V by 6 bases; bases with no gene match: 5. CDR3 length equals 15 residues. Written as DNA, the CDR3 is TGTGCCAGCAGCCGACTAGCGGGGGCTGCAGATACGCAGTATTTT. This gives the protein CASSRLAGAADTQYF.

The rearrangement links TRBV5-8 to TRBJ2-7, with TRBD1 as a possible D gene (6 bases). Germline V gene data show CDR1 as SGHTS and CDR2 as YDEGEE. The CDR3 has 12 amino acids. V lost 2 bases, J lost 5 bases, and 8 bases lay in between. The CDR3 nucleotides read TGTGCCAGCAGCTTCACAGGGAACGAGCAGTACTTC. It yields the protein CASSFTGNEQYF.

The CDR3 coding sequence is TGTGCCAGCAGTGAGATGTCTAGCGGGGACAATGAGCAGTTCTTC. Encoded protein: CASSEMSSGDNEQFF. The chain has TRBV2 and TRBJ2-1; 9 bases are a match to TRBD2. The CDR3 extends over 15 amino acids. V lost 3 bases to trimming and J lost 5 bases; unmatched junction nucleotides: 5. Germline values: CDR1 SNHLY, CDR2 FYNNEI.

For the CDR3, the DNA is TGTGCCAGCAGCACCGGACAGGGGGGGGGTGAGCAGTTCTTC. It yields the protein CASSTGQGGGEQFF. The chain joins TRBV5-5 to TRBJ2-1; 10 bases match TRBD1. Germline V gives CDR1 SGHKS, CDR2 YYEKEE (reference sequence). Germline trimming cut 4 bases from V and 9 bases from J; bases unmatched to any gene: 7. This CDR3 is built from 14 residues.